This T cell receptor (beta chain) was retrieved from a study of monozygotic twins with inflammatory bowel disease. Per germline, CDR1 PRHDT and CDR2 FYEKMQ (reference sequence). The length of the CDR3 is 18 residues. Each UMI harboured a 6-nucleotide sample barcode and was appended via template switching. TCRalpha along with TCRbeta cDNA was subjected to two nested PCRs lasting about 16 and 10 cycles. TCRdb re-called the 5' RACE reads; one entry per CDR3 protein, DNA not given. The sample totals some 210,000 distinct CDR3 sequences. Sequenced material: blood. The chain is built from TRBV13 and TRBJ2-1; without DNA, the TCRdb call of TRBD2 cannot be checked. This receptor was obtained from a human donor with ulcerative colitis or Crohn's disease, or a healthy co-twin of an affected twin (not recorded which). The CDR3 here is CASSLALAGVYIYNEQFF.